This note documents a single TCR beta chain sequence. The read ends 3 residues shy of where the CDR3 ends; the end is completed using the germline J gene. The CDR3 is made up of 13 amino acids. V shed 5 bases, J shed 4 bases, and the junction held 3 bases outside the gene matches. CDR1 is SGHTA, CDR2 FQGTGA, per germline. The data are from a study of T cells in women clearing cervical HPV infection. Only in-frame clones appear in the TCRdb table, and some are missing; sequencing was by immunoSEQ multiplex PCR. This repertoire includes roughly 35,000 clones. This clonotype originated in a woman between 18 and 69 years old with a cervical HPV16 infection that either progressed to CIN3+ or cleared (not recorded which). Input material: blood buffy coat. The chain uses TRBV7-3 and TRBJ1-2, with TRBD1 matching over 8 bases. The CDR3 region is CASSTDRGYGYTF. Incomplete CDR3 DNA: TGTGCCAGCAGCACAGACAGGGGCTATGGC.